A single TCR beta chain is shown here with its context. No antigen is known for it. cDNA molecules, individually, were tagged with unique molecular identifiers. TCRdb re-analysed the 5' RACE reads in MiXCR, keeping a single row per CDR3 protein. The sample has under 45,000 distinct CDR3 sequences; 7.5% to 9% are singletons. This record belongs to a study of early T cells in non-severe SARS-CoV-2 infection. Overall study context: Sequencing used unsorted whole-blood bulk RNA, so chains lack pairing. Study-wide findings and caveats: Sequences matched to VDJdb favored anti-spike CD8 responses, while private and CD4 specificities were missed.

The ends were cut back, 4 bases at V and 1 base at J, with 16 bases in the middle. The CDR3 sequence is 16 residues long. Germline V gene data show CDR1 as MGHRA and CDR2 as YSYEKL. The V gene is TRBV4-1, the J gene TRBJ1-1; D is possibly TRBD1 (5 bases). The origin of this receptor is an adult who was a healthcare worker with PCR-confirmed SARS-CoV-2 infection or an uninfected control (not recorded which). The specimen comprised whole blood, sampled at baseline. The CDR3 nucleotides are TGCGCCAGCAGCCCGAGCCCTGTCGGGGGGAACACTGAAGCTTTCTTT. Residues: CASSPSPVGGNTEAFF.